The 28 T cell receptor beta chains below come from one sample, sequenced in a study of cytomegalovirus exposure and HLA in healthy donors. The study ran its PCR with 60 Vbeta and 13 Jbeta primers. Assay used: immunoSEQ multiplex PCR; TCRdb lists only in-frame clones, some missing. The data show 120,000 to 150,000 clones, 70% to 80% seen once. Material for sequencing was PBMCs. The receptors stem from a male donor in good health and CMV-seronegative.

This clone was seen only a few times. The chain joins TRBV15 to TRBJ1-6, with 9 nucleotides matching TRBD1. J lost 6 bases, V lost 0 bases, and 6 bases had no gene match. Germline V gene sequence: CDR1 LNHNV, CDR2 YYDKDF (reference sequence). The CDR3 is 17 amino acids. As DNA, the CDR3 is TGTGCCACCAGCAGAGACCACCGGGACAGGGTTAATTCACCCCTCCACTTT. Translated, it gives CATSRDHRDRVNSPLHF.

V is TRBV7-9 and J is TRBJ1-1; tentatively, D is TRBD1 (5 bases). Germline CDR1 and CDR2: SEHNR and FQNEAQ (reference sequence). The length of the CDR3 is 13 residues. Trimming pared 4 bases from V and 2 bases from J, leaving 8 bases between. Written as DNA, the CDR3 is TGTGCCAGCAGCTCCCAGGGTAACACTGAAGCTTTCTTT. Its translation: CASSSQGNTEAFF.

The V gene is TRBV10-3, the J gene TRBJ1-6, with TRBD1 matching over 7 bases. V lost 6 bases, J lost 7 bases, and 6 bases stayed unmatched. The CDR3 has 14 residues. From germline, CDR1 is ENHRY and CDR2 SYGVKD. In DNA form, the CDR3 reads TGTGCCATCAGCCGGGACAGAGTAAATTCACCCCTCCACTTT. This gives the protein CAISRDRVNSPLHF.

In this sample, this clone turned up once. The same CDR3 is also encoded by other DNA sequences in this sample. The chain recombines TRBV6-5 with TRBJ1-5; 10 bases line up with TRBD1. This CDR3 comprises 15 residues. The germline V gene encodes CDR1 MNHEY and CDR2 SVGAGI. V was pared by 0 bases and J by 5 bases, with 1 base of the junction left unmatched. CDR3 loop: CASSYSGTGDQPQHF. CDR3 sequence (DNA): TGTGCCAGCAGTTACTCAGGGACAGGGGATCAGCCCCAGCATTTT.

The rearrangement uses TRBV4-1 and TRBJ1-2; tentative D call: TRBD1 (6 bases). V shed 3 bases and J shed 4 bases, with 15 bases lying between them. Per germline, CDR1 MGHRA and CDR2 YSYEKL. The CDR3 sequence is 15 residues long. CDR3 residues: CASSHLAGGAYGYTF. CDR3 DNA sequence: TGCGCCAGCAGCCATCTGGCTGGGGGGGCCTATGGCTACACCTTC.

J is TRBJ2-2 and V is TRBV7-3; TRBD1 might be the D (5 bases). CDR3 size: 14 residues. The V end was cut by 5 bases, the J end by 1 base, with 8 bases between. Germline CDR1 is SGHTA and CDR2 is FQGTGA. CDR3 amino acids: CASSPDRNTGELFF. As DNA, the CDR3 is TGTGCCAGCAGCCCCGACAGGAACACCGGGGAGCTGTTTTTT. Filled out from reference TRBV7-3 and TRBJ2-2, the complete variable domain reads GAGVSQTPSNKVTEKGKYVELRCDPISGHTALYWYRQSLGQGPEFLIYFQGTGAADDSGLPNDRFFAVRPEGSVSTLKIQRTERGDSAVYLCASSPDRNTGELFFGEGSRLTVL.

The gene calls are TRBV6-6 and TRBJ1-2; 7 positions match TRBD1. The V gene's germline CDR1 is MNHNY and CDR2 SVGAGI (reference sequence). This CDR3 region has 13 residues. After removal of 6 bases from V and 6 bases from J, the junction contained 7 bases not matched to a gene. The CDR3 sequence is CASSPTGLNGYTF. CDR3 nucleotides: TGTGCCAGCAGCCCGACAGGGTTGAATGGCTACACCTTC.

The V gene is TRBV30, the J gene TRBJ1-1; TRBD1 might be the D (5 bases). Trimming removed 0 bases from V and 10 bases from J, with 18 bases in between. This CDR3 is built from 14 residues. Looked up from germline, CDR1 is GTSNPN and CDR2 is SVGIG (reference sequence). Written as DNA, the CDR3 is TGTGCCTGGAGTGTACTTCCCGTAGGGGTTACAGCTTTCTTT. Its protein is CAWSVLPVGVTAFF.

The rearrangement uses TRBV28 and TRBJ2-3; 15 nucleotides align to TRBD2. In germline, CDR1 is MDHEN, CDR2 SYDVKM. Trimming removed 5 bases from V and 2 bases from J; junction bases left unmatched: 5. This CDR3 region has 17 residues. CDR3 protein: CASSGLAGGLVTDTQYF. The CDR3 bases are TGTGCCAGCAGTGGACTAGCGGGGGGGCTTGTCACAGATACGCAGTATTTT. Supplemented by reference TRBV28 and TRBJ2-3, the full variable domain reads DVKVTQSSRYLVKRTGEKVFLECVQDMDHENMFWYRQDPGLGLRLIYFSYDVKMKEKGDIPEGYSVSREKKERFSLILESASTNQTSMYLCASSGLAGGLVTDTQYFGPGTRLTVL.

CDR3 bases: TGTGCCAGCAGTTACTGGCAGGGAGCGGGAGAGACCCAGTACTTC. It specifies CASSYWQGAGETQYF. V and J are TRBV6-5 and TRBJ2-5, with a weak D call TRBD2 (6 bases). V lost 1 base and J 4 bases, leaving 13 bases between the germline ends. The CDR3 spans 15 residues. Germline V gene sequence: CDR1 MNHEY, CDR2 SVGAGI.

Regarding this clone: At one end the junction does not follow the germline gene, possibly because of a read error. This chain links TRBV9 with TRBJ2-6; maybe TRBD1 (6 bases). The CDR3 length is 15 residues. Germline V CDR1 and CDR2: SGDLS, YYNGEE. The CDR3 DNA sequence: TGTGCCAGCAGCGTCCAGGGGTCTGGGGCCAACGGCCTGACTTTC. It codes for CASSVQGSGANGLTF.

The chain uses TRBV4-2 and TRBJ2-2; no clear D gene. The CDR3 is made up of 15 amino acids. Germline CDR1 LGHNA, CDR2 YNFKEQ. V gave up 1 base and J gave up 2 bases, with 8 bases separating them. This CDR3 is CASSQAGVNTGELFF. DNA for the CDR3: TGTGCCAGCAGCCAAGCCGGAGTAAACACCGGGGAGCTGTTTTTT.

The V gene is TRBV27, the J gene TRBJ1-2; TRBD1 is a possible D gene (5 bases). The CDR3 extends over 15 amino acids. Germline-derived CDR1 and CDR2 are MNHEY and SMNVEV (reference sequence). V shed 8 bases and J shed 0 bases, with 16 bases lying between them. The CDR3 nucleotides read TGTGCCAGCCGAACTGCGGGACGGACTAACTATGGCTACACCTTC. It encodes CASRTAGRTNYGYTF.

The V and J genes are TRBV5-4 and TRBJ2-3; TRBD2 matches at 10 bases. The V gene's germline CDR1 is SGHNT and CDR2 YYREEE (reference sequence). The CDR3 runs 16 residues. The trim removed 3 bases at V and 2 bases at J, leaving 6 bases unmatched. The chain's CDR3 is CASSSNSGGPTDTQYF. The CDR3 DNA follows: TGTGCCAGCAGCTCTAATAGCGGGGGGCCCACAGATACGCAGTATTTT.

This chain uses TRBV4-2 with TRBJ2-5, with D tentatively TRBD2 (5 bases). V shed 2 bases and J shed 5 bases, with 15 bases lying between them. Per the germline V gene, CDR1 is LGHNA and CDR2 is YNFKEQ. This CDR3 region has 15 residues. The CDR3 DNA is TGTGCCAGCAGCCAACCTGAGACCCGCGGGGAGACCCAGTACTTC. Residues: CASSQPETRGETQYF.

This sequence joins TRBV5-1 and TRBJ1-6, with 10 bases identical to TRBD1. Germline V gives CDR1 SGHRS, CDR2 YFSETQ. This CDR3 region has 15 residues. J gave up 9 bases and V 4 bases, and 7 bases lay outside the gene matches. The CDR3 nucleotides read TGCGCCAGCAGCCAGACAGGGGGCTCAGGTTCACCCCTCCACTTT. Translated, it gives CASSQTGGSGSPLHF.

The chain carries TRBV29-1 and TRBJ1-1; 11 bases agree with TRBD1. The CDR3 consists of 14 residues. Germline CDR1 reads SQVTM; CDR2 reads ANQGSEA. V lost 6 bases and J lost 7; bases outside the gene matches: 10. DNA for the CDR3: TGCAGCGTCCAGGGGGGACAGGGGGTGGATGAAGCTTTCTTT. It yields the protein CSVQGGQGVDEAFF.

This clone was found a few times. The V gene is TRBV10-2, the J gene TRBJ1-3; D gene uncertain. V was clipped by 7 bases and J by 7 bases, with 23 bases between them. CDR3 length: 16 residues. Germline lookup yields CDR1 WSHSY and CDR2 SAAADI. The CDR3 nucleotides read TGCGCCAGCAAGGAGGGCTACGGGAGCCGGTGGAACACCATATATTTT. Translated, it gives CASKEGYGSRWNTIYF.

The V and J genes are TRBV30 and TRBJ1-1, with 7 bases identical to TRBD1. This CDR3 is built from 15 residues. Per the germline V gene, CDR1 is GTSNPN and CDR2 is SVGIG (reference sequence). V shed 2 bases and J 4 bases; nucleotides not matched to a gene: 10. CDR3: CAWSPLDRDGTEAFF. The CDR3 nucleotides read TGTGCCTGGAGTCCCCTCGACAGGGATGGCACTGAAGCTTTCTTT.

The rearrangement joins TRBV10-1 to TRBJ2-1; 8 nucleotides match TRBD2. After removal of 7 bases from V and 9 bases from J, the junction contained 8 bases not matched to a gene. The V gene's germline CDR1 is WNHNN and CDR2 SYGVQD (reference sequence). The CDR3 has 13 amino acids. CDR3 sequence reads: CASKGERETEQFF. CDR3 bases: TGCGCCAGCAAAGGTGAGCGGGAGACTGAGCAGTTCTTC.

The chain carries TRBV27 and TRBJ2-7; D perhaps matches TRBD1 (6 bases). Trimming took 5 bases from V and 1 from J, leaving 9 bases between them. The CDR3 runs 13 residues. Per the germline V gene, CDR1 is MNHEY and CDR2 is SMNVEV (reference sequence). CDR3 sequence reads: CASSPQGSYEQYF. DNA of the CDR3: TGTGCCAGCAGTCCACAGGGATCCTACGAGCAGTACTTC.

J is TRBJ1-4 and V is TRBV6-5; D gene uncertain. Looked up from germline, CDR1 is MNHEY and CDR2 is SVGAGI. The CDR3 runs to 16 residues. V gave up 4 bases and J gave up 0 bases, with 12 bases separating them. The DNA of the CDR3 is TGTGCCAGCAGTTCCGGCCCCACAGCAACTAATGAAAAACTGTTTTTT. Amino acid sequence: CASSSGPTATNEKLFF.

This rearrangement joins TRBV20-1 to TRBJ2-1; no reliable D call. Trimming shortened V by 3 bases and J by 9 bases, and 9 bases separated the two germline ends. CDR3 length: 11 amino acids. CDR1 is DFQATT, CDR2 SNEGSKA, per germline (reference sequence). CDR3 DNA: TGCAGTGCTAGCGAGAATAGTGAGCAGTTCTTC. Its translation: CSASENSEQFF.

The V and J genes are TRBV7-2 and TRBJ2-7, with 9 bases matching TRBD2. The CDR3 length is 16 residues. Germline V lookup: CDR1 SGHTA, CDR2 FQGNSA. Trimming removed 2 bases from V and 5 bases from J; junction bases left unmatched: 10. CDR3 protein: CASSLIRAGGRNEQYF. The CDR3 nucleotides are TGTGCCAGCAGCTTAATAAGGGCGGGGGGGCGTAACGAGCAGTACTTC.

CDR3 coding DNA: TGCGCCAGCAGCCTCGACTGGAAACTTCAGCCCCAGCATTTT. Protein product: CASSLDWKLQPQHF. The V gene is TRBV4-1, the J gene TRBJ1-5, with D uncertain. Deletions cut 4 bases from V and 6 bases from J, with 13 bases between. Germline V lookup: CDR1 MGHRA, CDR2 YSYEKL. The CDR3 has 14 amino acids.

The J gene is TRBJ1-4, the V gene TRBV6-5, with D unclear. Germline assignment: CDR1 MNHEY and CDR2 SVGAGI. V shed 0 bases and J shed 8 bases, with 7 bases lying between them. The CDR3 spans 13 residues. The CDR3 protein is CASSYSRSEKLFF. For the CDR3, the DNA is TGTGCCAGCAGTTACTCGCGATCGGAAAAACTGTTTTTT.

The genes are TRBV25-1 and TRBJ1-2; D might be TRBD1 (5 bases). CDR1 and CDR2 (germline): MGHDK, SYGVNS. This CDR3 comprises 17 residues. V lost 0 bases and J 0 bases, leaving 14 bases between the germline ends. The CDR3 spells CASSEYVFGGTNYGYTF. Here the CDR3 DNA reads TGTGCCAGCAGTGAATACGTATTCGGGGGAACTAACTATGGCTACACCTTC.

The V and J genes are TRBV7-2 and TRBJ1-6; 9 bases are shared with TRBD1. Germline values: CDR1 SGHTA, CDR2 FQGNSA. This CDR3 contains 15 residues. V shed 1 base, J shed 9 bases, and the junction held 4 bases outside the gene matches. DNA for the CDR3: TGTGCCAGCAGCTTAGGGGGACAGGGTGGTTCACCCCTCCACTTT. Translated: CASSLGGQGGSPLHF.